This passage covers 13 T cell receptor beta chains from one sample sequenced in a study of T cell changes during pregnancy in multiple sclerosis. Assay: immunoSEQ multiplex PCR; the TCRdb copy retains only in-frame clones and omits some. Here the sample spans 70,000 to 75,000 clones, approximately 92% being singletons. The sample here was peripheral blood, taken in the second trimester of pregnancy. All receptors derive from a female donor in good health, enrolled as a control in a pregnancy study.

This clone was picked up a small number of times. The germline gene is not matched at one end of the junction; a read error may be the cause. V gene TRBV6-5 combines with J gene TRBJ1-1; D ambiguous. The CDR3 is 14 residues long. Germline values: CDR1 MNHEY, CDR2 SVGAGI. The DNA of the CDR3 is TGTGCCAGCAGAAAACAGAATGTGAACGCTGAAGCTTTCTTT. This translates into CASRKQNVNAEAFF.

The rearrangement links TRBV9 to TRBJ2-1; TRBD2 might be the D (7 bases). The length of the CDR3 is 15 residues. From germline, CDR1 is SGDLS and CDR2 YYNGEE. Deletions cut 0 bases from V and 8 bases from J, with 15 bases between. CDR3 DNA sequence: TGTGCCAGCAGCGTAGGAAACGGGGGGCAGGATGAGCAGTTCTTC. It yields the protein CASSVGNGGQDEQFF.

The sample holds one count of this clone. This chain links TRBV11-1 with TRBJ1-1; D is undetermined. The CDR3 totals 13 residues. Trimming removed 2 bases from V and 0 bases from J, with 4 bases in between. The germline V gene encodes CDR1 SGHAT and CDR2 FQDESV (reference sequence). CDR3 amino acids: CASSLSVNTEAFF. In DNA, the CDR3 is TGTGCCAGCAGCTTATCGGTGAACACTGAAGCTTTCTTT. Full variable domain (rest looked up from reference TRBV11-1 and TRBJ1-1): EAEVAQSPRYKITEKSQAVAFWCDPISGHATLYWYRQILGQGPELLVQFQDESVVDDSQLPKDRFSAERLKGVDSTLKIQPAELGDSAMYLCASSLSVNTEAFFGQGTRLTVV.

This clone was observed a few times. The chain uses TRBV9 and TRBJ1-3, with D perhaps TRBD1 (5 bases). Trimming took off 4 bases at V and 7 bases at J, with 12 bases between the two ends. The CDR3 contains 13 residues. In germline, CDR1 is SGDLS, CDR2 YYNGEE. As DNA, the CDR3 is TGTGCCAGCAGCCCACGGACATGGAACACCATATATTTT. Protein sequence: CASSPRTWNTIYF.

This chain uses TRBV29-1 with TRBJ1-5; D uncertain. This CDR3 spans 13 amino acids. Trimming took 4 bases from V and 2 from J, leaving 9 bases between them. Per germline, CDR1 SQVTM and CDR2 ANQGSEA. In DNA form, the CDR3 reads TGCAGCGTTGTCGGAGCCGGCAATCAGCCCCAGCATTTT. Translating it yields CSVVGAGNQPQHF.

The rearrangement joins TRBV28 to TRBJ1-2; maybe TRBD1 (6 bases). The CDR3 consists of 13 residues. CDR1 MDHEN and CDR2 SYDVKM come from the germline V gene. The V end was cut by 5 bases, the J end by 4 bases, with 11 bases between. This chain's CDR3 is CASSKQGPYGYTF. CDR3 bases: TGTGCCAGCAGTAAACAGGGCCCCTATGGCTACACCTTC.

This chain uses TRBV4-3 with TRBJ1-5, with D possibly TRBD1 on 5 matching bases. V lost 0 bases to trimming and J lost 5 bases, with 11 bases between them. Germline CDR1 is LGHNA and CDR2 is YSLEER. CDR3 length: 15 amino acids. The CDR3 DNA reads TGCGCCAGCAGCCAAGATTGGCAGGGCGATCAGCCCCAGCATTTT. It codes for CASSQDWQGDQPQHF.

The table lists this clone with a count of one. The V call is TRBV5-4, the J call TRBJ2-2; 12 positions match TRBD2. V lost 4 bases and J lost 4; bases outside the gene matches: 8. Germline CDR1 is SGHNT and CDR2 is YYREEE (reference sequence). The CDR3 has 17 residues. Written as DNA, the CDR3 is TGTGCCAGCAGCCATCTAGCGGGGGGGCGGGTCACCGGGGAGCTGTTTTTT. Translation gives CASSHLAGGRVTGELFF.

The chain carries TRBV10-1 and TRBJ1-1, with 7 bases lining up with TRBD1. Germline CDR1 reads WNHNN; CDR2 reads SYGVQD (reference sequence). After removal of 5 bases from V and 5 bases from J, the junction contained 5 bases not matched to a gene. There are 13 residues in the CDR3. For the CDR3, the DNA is TGCGCCAGCAGTTCCAGGGGGATGACTGAAGCTTTCTTT. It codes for CASSSRGMTEAFF.

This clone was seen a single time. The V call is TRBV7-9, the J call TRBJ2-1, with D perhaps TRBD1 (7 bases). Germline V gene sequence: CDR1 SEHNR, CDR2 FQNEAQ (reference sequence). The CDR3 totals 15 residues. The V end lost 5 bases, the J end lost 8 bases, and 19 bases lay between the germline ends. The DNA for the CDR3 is TGTGCCAGCAGCCTACTGGGCGGGACAGTCGATGAGCAGTTCTTC. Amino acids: CASSLLGGTVDEQFF.

CDR3 sequence reads: CASSLGSTDTQYF. For the CDR3, the DNA is TGTGCCAGCAGCCTCGGGAGCACAGATACGCAGTATTTT. V and J are TRBV5-6 and TRBJ2-3; D unclear. There are 13 residues in the CDR3. Trimming cost V 4 bases and J 0 bases, with 6 bases left between them. The V gene's germline CDR1 is SGHDT and CDR2 YYEEEE.

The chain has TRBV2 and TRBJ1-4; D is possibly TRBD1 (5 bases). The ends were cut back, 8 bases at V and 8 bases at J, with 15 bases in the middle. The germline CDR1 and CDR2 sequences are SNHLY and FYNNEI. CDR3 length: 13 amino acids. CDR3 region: CASSSQAREKLFF. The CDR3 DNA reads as TGTGCCAGCTCTTCACAGGCTCGCGAAAAACTGTTTTTT.

The CDR3 DNA sequence: TGTGCCAGCAGCGATGGGGCTGGAATGAACACTGAAGCTTTCTTT. This gives the protein CASSDGAGMNTEAFF. The chain is built from TRBV9 and TRBJ1-1, with a tentative D call TRBD1 (5 bases). V shed 3 bases and J shed 0 bases, with 12 bases lying between them. The CDR3 length is 15 residues. The germline gives CDR1 SGDLS, CDR2 YYNGEE.